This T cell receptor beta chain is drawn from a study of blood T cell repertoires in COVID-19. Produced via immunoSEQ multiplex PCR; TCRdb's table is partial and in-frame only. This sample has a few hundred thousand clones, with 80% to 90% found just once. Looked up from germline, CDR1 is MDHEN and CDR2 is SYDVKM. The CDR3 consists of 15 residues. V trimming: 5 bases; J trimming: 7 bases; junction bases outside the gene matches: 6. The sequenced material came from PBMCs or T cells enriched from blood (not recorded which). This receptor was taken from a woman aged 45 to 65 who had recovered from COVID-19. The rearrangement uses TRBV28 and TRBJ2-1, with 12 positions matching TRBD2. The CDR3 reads CASSLGLAGINEQFF. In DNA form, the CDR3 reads TGTGCCAGCAGTCTCGGACTAGCGGGAATTAATGAGCAGTTCTTC.